This T cell receptor beta chain originates from a study of regulatory T cells in long-lasting Graves disease. Study-wide findings and caveats: It was in persistent disease that TRBV28, TRBJ1-2 and TRBJ2-5 were favored. The researchers studied only peripheral blood, not thyroid tissue.

With iRepertoire HTBI primers and Arm-PCR of CDR3 regions, TCR beta libraries were built. TCRdb passed the multiplex PCR reads through MiXCR, listing each CDR3 protein once. Of some 370,000 distinct CDR3 sequences listed, 20% are singletons. As to time point: persistent/refractory GD, antithyroid drugs over 5 years with positive TRAb. Extracted PBMC RNA gave rise to the TCR library. A blood draw put around 9 milliliters of peripheral blood into EDTA tubes. This CDR3 region has 12 residues. CDR1 SGHNT and CDR2 YYREEE come from the germline V gene (reference sequence). This clonotype has more than one count but fewer than ten. Its antigen remains unidentified. At one of its ends the junction is not consistent with the germline gene, which may arise from a read error.

The V and J genes are TRBV5-4 and TRBJ2-7, with D unresolved. The sequence was obtained from a female donor with Graves disease. The sample in question was peripheral blood mononuclear cells (PBMCs), obtained when the disease was refractory, from a patient treated with antithyroid drugs. The CDR3 coding sequence is TGTGCCAGCAGCTTGGGGCCAGCCTCAGTGGACTTC. It yields the protein CASSLGPASVDF.